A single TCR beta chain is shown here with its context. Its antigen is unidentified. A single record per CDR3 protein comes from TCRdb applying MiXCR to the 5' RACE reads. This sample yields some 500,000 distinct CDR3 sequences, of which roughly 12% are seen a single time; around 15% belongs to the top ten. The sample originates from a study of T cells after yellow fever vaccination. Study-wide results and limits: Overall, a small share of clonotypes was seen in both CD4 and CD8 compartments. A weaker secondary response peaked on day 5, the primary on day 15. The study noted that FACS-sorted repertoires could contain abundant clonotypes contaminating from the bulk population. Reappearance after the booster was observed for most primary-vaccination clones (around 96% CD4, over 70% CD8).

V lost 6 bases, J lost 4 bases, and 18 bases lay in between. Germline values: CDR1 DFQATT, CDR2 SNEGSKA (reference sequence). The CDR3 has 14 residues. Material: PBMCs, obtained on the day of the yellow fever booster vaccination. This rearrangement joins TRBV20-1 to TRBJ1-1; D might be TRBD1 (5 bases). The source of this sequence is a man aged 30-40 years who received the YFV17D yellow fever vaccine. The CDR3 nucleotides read TGCAGTGCCCCGGGTCCCGGGGGTGGCACTGAAGCTTTCTTT. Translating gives CSAPGPGGGTEAFF.